The present T cell receptor beta chain was sequenced within a study of technical replicates of blood from several donors. The method was immunoSEQ multiplex PCR; TCRdb's version includes in-frame clones alone and lacks a portion of them. This sample has 60,000 to 70,000 clones, with 95% to 98% found just once. The sequencing sample was made of T cells isolated from PBMCs. This TCR was recovered from a human donor in good health.

The CDR3 DNA reads as TGTGCCAGCAGTTATGGGACTGTCAACTCCTACGAGCAGTACTTC. Its translation: CASSYGTVNSYEQYF. The chain is built from TRBV6-6 and TRBJ2-7, with a tentative D call TRBD2 (6 bases). CDR3 size: 15 residues. Deletions cut 3 bases from V and 0 bases from J, with 12 bases between. Germline lookup yields CDR1 MNHNY and CDR2 SVGAGI (reference sequence).